A single sample is the source of the 5 T cell receptor beta chains below, sequenced in a study of beta chain features in type 1 diabetes. Study-level points and caveats: The study found moderately but significantly shorter TCRB CDR3s in all four CD4+ subsets of Type 1 diabetes patients.

What was sequenced were expressed TCRB transcripts, since all of the isolated RNA had been reverse transcribed. Assay used: immunoSEQ multiplex PCR; TCRdb lists only in-frame clones, some missing. The sample yields approximately 260,000 clones, about 20% seen once. Their recognized antigens are unknown. The sample was naive CD4+ T cells from blood. All receptors derive from a middle-aged woman with type 1 diabetes.

This clone turned up a few times. V is TRBV28 and J is TRBJ1-2; no definite D call. The CDR3 has 17 residues. Germline CDR1 reads MDHEN; CDR2 reads SYDVKM. V dropped 6 bases and J dropped 0 bases, with 20 bases sitting between them. CDR3: CASRPQQTSFTNYGYTF. CDR3 coding DNA: TGTGCCAGCAGGCCCCAACAGACAAGTTTTACTAACTATGGCTACACCTTC.

This clone was counted a few times. The rearrangement joins TRBV10-3 to TRBJ1-5, with TRBD1 as a possible D gene (5 bases). V was cut by 10 bases and J by 0 bases, with 16 bases left in between. The germline V gene has CDR1 ENHRY and CDR2 SYGVKD. The CDR3 totals 15 residues. This CDR3 is CASSPGQFSNQPQHF. The CDR3 DNA is TGTGCCAGCAGCCCAGGACAATTTAGCAATCAGCCCCAGCATTTT.

This clone was detected only a few times. V usage is TRBV7-3 and J usage is TRBJ2-5, with 9 bases that match TRBD1. Germline CDR1 reads SGHTA; CDR2 reads FQGTGA. Trimming cost V 5 bases and J 5 bases; bases outside gene matches: 6. The CDR3 has 14 residues. The CDR3 DNA sequence: TGTGCCAGCAGCCAACAGGGGGCTGGGGAGACCCAGTACTTC. Protein sequence: CASSQQGAGETQYF.

The CDR3 region is CASIPTGDTNYGYTF. The CDR3, as DNA: TGTGCCAGCATCCCGACGGGTGATACTAACTATGGCTACACCTTC. The chain combines TRBV7-9 with TRBJ1-2; D gene ambiguous. The CDR3 spans 15 residues. V was pared by 7 bases and J by 0 bases, with 15 bases between. Germline CDR1 SEHNR, CDR2 FQNEAQ (reference sequence).

This clone occurred a few times. The J gene is TRBJ2-7, the V gene TRBV30; tentatively, D is TRBD1 (6 bases). Germline-derived CDR1 and CDR2 are GTSNPN and SVGIG (reference sequence). V lost 2 bases and J 1 base, leaving 12 bases between the germline ends. The CDR3 contains 14 residues. The CDR3 region has the DNA TGTGCCTGGAGTACACAGGGTAAATCCTACGAGCAGTACTTC. Translation: CAWSTQGKSYEQYF.